This entry lists 30 T cell receptor beta chains sequenced from one sample in a study of cytomegalovirus exposure and HLA in healthy donors. Both 60 Vbeta primers and 13 Jbeta primers went into the PCR. Measured with immunoSEQ multiplex PCR; TCRdb has only the in-frame clones, and not every one. The sample shows about 160,000 clones, roughly 85% of them seen only once. Sequenced: PBMCs. The receptors here all came from a male donor in good health and CMV-seropositive.

For this clone: The junction departs from germline at one end; a sequencing error may be responsible. Here the CDR3 reads CASSPGANGLTF. CDR3 nucleotides: TGTGCCAGCAGCCCAGGGGCCAACGGCCTGACTTTC. The chain couples TRBV9 to TRBJ2-6; D is possibly TRBD1 (6 bases). Germline loops: CDR1 SGDLS, CDR2 YYNGEE. CDR3 length equals 12 residues.

V is TRBV10-1 and J is TRBJ1-1, with 10 bases aligning to TRBD1. In germline, CDR1 is WNHNN, CDR2 SYGVQD (reference sequence). This CDR3 is built from 13 residues. V lost 5 bases, J lost 4 bases, and 1 base stayed unmatched. In DNA, the CDR3 is TGCGCCAGCAGTAGGGACAGGGGCACTGAAGCTTTCTTT. Residues: CASSRDRGTEAFF.

The rearrangement uses TRBV27 and TRBJ2-7; TRBD2 matches at 9 bases. Germline assignment: CDR1 MNHEY and CDR2 SMNVEV (reference sequence). This CDR3 has 16 residues. J gave up 6 bases and V 5 bases, and 14 bases lay outside the gene matches. CDR3: CASSVLRGGRAAEQYF. CDR3 DNA: TGTGCCAGCAGTGTCCTCCGGGGCGGGAGGGCTGCCGAGCAGTACTTC.

The J gene is TRBJ1-5, the V gene TRBV11-2, with D maybe TRBD1 (6 bases). CDR3 length: 16 residues. Germline loops: CDR1 SGHAT, CDR2 FQNNGV. The ends were cut back, 0 bases at V and 4 bases at J, with 13 bases in the middle. In DNA, the CDR3 is TGTGCCAGCAGCTTAGATTCGGGGGGCCGGAATCAGCCCCAGCATTTT. It is translated as CASSLDSGGRNQPQHF.

V usage is TRBV28 and J usage is TRBJ2-7; no firm D call. V gave up 3 bases and J gave up 0 bases, with 9 bases separating them. The CDR3 has 14 amino acids. Looked up from germline, CDR1 is MDHEN and CDR2 is SYDVKM. The CDR3 loop reads CASSFRGSSYEQYF. The CDR3 bases are TGTGCCAGCAGTTTTCGTGGCAGCTCCTACGAGCAGTACTTC.

A note on this clone: Its ends do not fully match the called genes, so a read error is possible. The chain has TRBV25-1 and TRBJ2-7; 8 nucleotides match TRBD2. CDR3 length equals 13 residues. The germline gives CDR1 MGHDK, CDR2 SYGVNS. CDR3 protein: CASSGLGGREGRF. The DNA for the CDR3 is TGTGCCAGCAGTGGTCTGGGAGGACGGGAGGGAAGATTC.

The V gene is TRBV13, the J gene TRBJ1-2; 10 nucleotides match TRBD1. This CDR3 has 14 amino acids. Germline CDR1 reads PRHDT; CDR2 reads FYEKMQ (reference sequence). The J segment lost 4 bases and the V segment lost 7 bases, leaving 6 bases of the junction unmatched. CDR3 region: CASNRDRGPYGYTF. In nucleotides, the CDR3 is TGTGCCAGCAACCGGGACAGGGGTCCCTATGGCTACACCTTC. Variable domain in full (rest from reference TRBV13 and TRBJ1-2): AAGVIQSPRHLIKEKRETATLKCYPIPRHDTVYWYQQGPGQDPQFLISFYEKMQSDKGSIPDRFSAQQFSDYHSELNMSSLELGDSALYFCASNRDRGPYGYTFGSGTRLTVV.

The V call is TRBV7-2, the J call TRBJ2-5; a possible D gene is TRBD1 (6 bases). The CDR3 extends over 14 amino acids. The germline V gene has CDR1 SGHTA and CDR2 FQGNSA. V was pared by 3 bases and J by 5 bases, with 13 bases between. CDR3 loop: CASSFPRGRETQYF. The DNA for the CDR3 is TGTGCCAGCAGCTTTCCCAGGGGAAGGGAGACCCAGTACTTC.

The V and J genes are TRBV28 and TRBJ1-1; TRBD1 matches at 7 bases. The CDR3 has 16 amino acids. Losses at the gene ends were 2 bases for V and 2 bases for J; bases not matched to a gene: 8. In germline, CDR1 is MDHEN, CDR2 SYDVKM. CDR3 DNA sequence: TGTGCCAGCAGTTTAACGGAGGGACAGCATAACACTGAAGCTTTCTTT. Its protein product is CASSLTEGQHNTEAFF.

This chain uses TRBV11-3 with TRBJ2-3; a weak D match, TRBD2 (6 bases). The length of the CDR3 is 14 residues. CDR1 is SGHNT, CDR2 YENEEA, per germline. V lost 0 bases, J lost 7 bases, and 11 bases lay in between. CDR3: CASSLEGGSHTQYF. In DNA form, the CDR3 reads TGTGCCAGCAGCTTAGAGGGGGGATCCCATACGCAGTATTTT.

A word on this clone: The sample contains more than one DNA sequence encoding this CDR3. The rearrangement joins TRBV6-6 to TRBJ1-2; the D is unclear. CDR3 length: 15 residues. The germline V gene has CDR1 MNHNY and CDR2 SVGAGI (reference sequence). V was cut by 0 bases and J by 1 base, with 9 bases left in between. CDR3 residues: CASSYSGGVNYGYTF. The CDR3 bases are TGTGCCAGCAGTTACTCGGGAGGTGTTAACTATGGCTACACCTTC.

The chain employs TRBV28 and TRBJ1-4, with D unresolved. Looked up from germline, CDR1 is MDHEN and CDR2 is SYDVKM. The CDR3 totals 13 residues. Trimming shortened V by 7 bases and J by 0 bases, and 6 bases separated the two germline ends. This CDR3 reads CASTSATNEKLFF. CDR3 in DNA: TGTGCCAGCACGAGCGCAACTAATGAAAAACTGTTTTTT.

The CDR3 loop is CASSSWDRERDTQYF. The DNA for the CDR3 is TGTGCCAGCAGCTCCTGGGACAGGGAACGAGATACGCAGTATTTT. The V and J genes are TRBV7-9 and TRBJ2-3, with 9 nucleotides matching TRBD1. The CDR3 covers 15 residues. Trimming at V came to 4 bases and at J to 5 bases, leaving 7 bases not matched to a gene. The V gene's germline CDR1 is SEHNR and CDR2 FQNEAQ (reference sequence).

The chain couples TRBV7-2 to TRBJ1-6; a possible D gene is TRBD1 (6 bases). The CDR3 spans 16 residues. Between the trimmed V and J ends, which lost 5 bases and 7 bases, there was a span of 18 bases. Germline CDR1 is SGHTA and CDR2 is FQGNSA. The CDR3 here is CASSPRTGFGNSPLHF. The CDR3 DNA sequence: TGTGCCAGCAGCCCCCGAACAGGGTTCGGGAATTCACCCCTCCACTTT.

The rearrangement joins TRBV28 to TRBJ2-1; 8 bases map to TRBD1. The germline gives CDR1 MDHEN, CDR2 SYDVKM. The J segment lost 4 bases and the V segment lost 6 bases, leaving 11 bases of the junction unmatched. The CDR3 length is 16 residues. CDR3 sequence reads: CASRVQGALRYNEQFF. The CDR3 DNA reads as TGTGCCAGCAGGGTTCAGGGGGCCCTAAGATACAATGAGCAGTTCTTC.

V is TRBV7-2 and J is TRBJ2-7; D unclear. The CDR3 spans 12 residues. V was cut by 5 bases and J by 6 bases, with 11 bases left in between. Germline assignment: CDR1 SGHTA and CDR2 FQGNSA. The CDR3 DNA reads TGTGCCAGCAGCCCCTCCCGCGTCGAGCAGTACTTC. This encodes CASSPSRVEQYF.

This chain uses TRBV30 with TRBJ2-5; 7 nucleotides agree with TRBD2. The last part of the DNA fits TRBJ2-7 better; the J call may be wrong. The CDR3 is made up of 13 amino acids. Germline V CDR1 and CDR2: GTSNPN, SVGIG (reference sequence). CDR3 DNA: TGTGCCTGGAGTGGGGGGAGGGCCTACGAGCAGTACTTC. Amino acids: CAWSGGRAYEQYF.

This chain uses TRBV10-3 with TRBJ1-5, with TRBD1 matching 10 bases. Trimming at V came to 2 bases and at J to 9 bases, leaving 13 bases not matched to a gene. Germline V gene data show CDR1 as ENHRY and CDR2 as SYGVKD. This CDR3 has 17 residues. The DNA for the CDR3 is TGTGCCATCAGTGAGGGTTGGTCGGGGACAGGGGATCGGCCCCAGCATTTT. It encodes CAISEGWSGTGDRPQHF.

The chain couples TRBV5-1 to TRBJ2-2; 9 positions agree with TRBD1. This CDR3 is 14 amino acids long. With V trimmed by 5 bases and J by 6 bases, 5 bases remained unmatched. In germline, CDR1 is SGHRS, CDR2 YFSETQ. In DNA, the CDR3 is TGCGCCAGCAGTAGGACAGGGGAGGCCGGGGAGCTGTTTTTT. As protein: CASSRTGEAGELFF.

The V and J genes are TRBV28 and TRBJ1-2; the match to TRBD1 covers 9 bases. The germline V gene has CDR1 MDHEN and CDR2 SYDVKM. This CDR3 region has 14 residues. The V segment lost 5 bases and the J segment 3 bases; nucleotides outside the gene matches: 4. The CDR3 is CASSPGQGYYGYTF. Here the CDR3 DNA reads TGTGCCAGCAGTCCAGGACAGGGGTACTATGGCTACACCTTC.

The gene calls are TRBV7-9 and TRBJ1-1, with 9 positions matching TRBD1. With V trimmed by 8 bases and J by 6 bases, 10 bases remained unmatched. CDR1 SEHNR and CDR2 FQNEAQ come from the germline V gene (reference sequence). This CDR3 has 14 amino acids. The CDR3 is CASRYWTGVAEAFF. The CDR3, as DNA: TGTGCCAGCCGGTATTGGACAGGGGTAGCTGAAGCTTTCTTT.

This clone has a single count. The V gene is TRBV5-6, the J gene TRBJ1-2; TRBD1 agrees at 7 bases. The length of the CDR3 is 14 residues. CDR1 SGHDT and CDR2 YYEEEE come from the germline V gene. The J segment lost 7 bases and the V segment lost 2 bases, leaving 8 bases of the junction unmatched. CDR3 protein: CASSFGDRVLGYTF. The CDR3 nucleotides are TGTGCCAGCAGCTTTGGTGACAGGGTGCTTGGCTACACCTTC.

J is TRBJ2-7 and V is TRBV6-1, with 7 bases aligning to TRBD1. The CDR3 contains 13 residues. Germline CDR1 and CDR2: MNHNS and SASEGT. The V gene end was trimmed by 6 bases and the J gene end by 3 bases; junction bases not matched to a gene: 5. CDR3 DNA: TGTGCCAGCAGACCGGGACAGATCTACGAGCAGTACTTC. Amino acid sequence: CASRPGQIYEQYF.

The gene calls are TRBV15 and TRBJ1-5; D ambiguous. The CDR3 loop spans 14 amino acids. V was shortened by 3 bases and J by 7 bases, with 13 bases between the two germline ends. From germline, CDR1 is LNHNV and CDR2 YYDKDF (reference sequence). The CDR3 sequence is CATSSAGIQQPQHF. DNA of the CDR3: TGTGCCACCAGCAGTGCCGGGATCCAACAGCCCCAGCATTTT.

The chain combines TRBV5-4 with TRBJ1-2; no clear D. V was shortened by 7 bases and J by 2 bases, with 12 bases between the two germline ends. Germline CDR1 SGHNT, CDR2 YYREEE (reference sequence). This CDR3 is built from 13 residues. The DNA for the CDR3 is TGTGCCAGCCGAGGGCCGACAAACTATGGCTACACCTTC. This codes for CASRGPTNYGYTF.

Note on this clone: Mismatch with germline at one junction end may stem from a read error. V gene TRBV28 combines with J gene TRBJ2-4; the match to TRBD1 covers 12 bases. Germline V gene data show CDR1 as MDHEN and CDR2 as SYDVKM. CDR3 length: 17 residues. CDR3 nucleotides: TGTGCCAGCAGTTTGGGACGGGGACAGGGGGCAAAAAACAGTCAGTACTTC. Translated, it gives CASSLGRGQGAKNSQYF.

The chain employs TRBV4-3 and TRBJ1-1, with TRBD1 identical over 10 bases. Germline CDR1 LGHNA, CDR2 YSLEER. Trimming cost V 1 base and J 0 bases; bases outside gene matches: 8. This CDR3 comprises 18 residues. CDR3 sequence: CASSQGSGTGDLNTEAFF. For the CDR3, the DNA is TGCGCCAGCAGCCAAGGGTCCGGGACAGGGGACTTGAACACTGAAGCTTTCTTT.

The rearrangement uses TRBV5-1 and TRBJ2-3, with 7 bases aligning to TRBD2. Per the germline V gene, CDR1 is SGHRS and CDR2 is YFSETQ. The CDR3 covers 16 residues. Trimming took 0 bases from V and 1 from J; bases not matched to a gene: 5. This chain's CDR3 is CASSLGDLAGTDTQYF. The DNA for the CDR3 is TGCGCCAGCAGCTTGGGGGACCTAGCGGGCACAGATACGCAGTATTTT.

The genes are TRBV2 and TRBJ1-2; 9 bases align to TRBD1. The trim removed 6 bases at V and 6 bases at J, leaving 8 bases unmatched. The CDR3 covers 14 residues. Germline CDR1 and CDR2: SNHLY and FYNNEI. The chain's CDR3 is CASRWGQGVDGYTF. Written as DNA, the CDR3 is TGTGCCAGCAGGTGGGGACAGGGTGTCGATGGCTACACCTTC.

The DNA of the CDR3 is TGTGCCAGCAGCGCCGGGGTTACCGGCTATGGCTACACCTTC. Protein: CASSAGVTGYGYTF. The V gene is TRBV6-4, the J gene TRBJ1-2; D not certain. The V and J ends lost 6 bases and 4 bases respectively, with 15 bases between them. Germline V gene lookup returns CDR1 MRHNA and CDR2 SNTAGT. This CDR3 is 14 amino acids long.